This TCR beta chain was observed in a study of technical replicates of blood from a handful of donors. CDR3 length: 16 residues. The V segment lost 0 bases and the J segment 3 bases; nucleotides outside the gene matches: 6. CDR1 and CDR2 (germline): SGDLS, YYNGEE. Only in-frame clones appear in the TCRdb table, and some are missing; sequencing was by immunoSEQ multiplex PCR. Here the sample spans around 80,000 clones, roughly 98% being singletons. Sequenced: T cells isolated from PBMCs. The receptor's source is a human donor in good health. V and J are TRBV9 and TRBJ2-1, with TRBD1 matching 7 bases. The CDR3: CASSVDPTGNYNEQFF. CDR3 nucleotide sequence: TGTGCCAGCAGCGTAGATCCGACAGGGAACTACAATGAGCAGTTCTTC.